The 21 T cell receptor beta chains given below trace back to one sample, sequenced in a study of shared clonotypes between healthy human individuals. Profiling relied on immunoSEQ multiplex PCR, and the TCRdb table lists in-frame clones only, not all of them. The sample lists around 2.5 million clones, approximately 94% occurring once. What was sequenced was naive CD4+ T cells from PBMCs. The subset here: CD45RA+ positively selected. The receptors originated from a man between 18 and 35 years old in good health. Some clones in this sample may be carry-over from other donors' samples.

The chain carries TRBV7-3 and TRBJ1-1; D is undetermined. CDR3 length: 13 amino acids. V was shortened by 5 bases and J by 5 bases, with 12 bases between the two germline ends. The germline V gene encodes CDR1 SGHTA and CDR2 FQGTGA. The CDR3 spells CASSLLVETEAFF. The CDR3 region has the DNA TGTGCCAGCAGCCTTCTGGTGGAGACTGAAGCTTTCTTT.

This clone was detected only once. The chain recombines TRBV15 with TRBJ2-2; weak D call: TRBD1 (6 bases). The CDR3 has 15 residues. Germline loops: CDR1 LNHNV, CDR2 YYDKDF (reference sequence). V was cut by 3 bases and J by 3 bases, with 11 bases left in between. Here the CDR3 DNA reads TGTGCCACCAGCAGGTCAGGGGTGGACACCGGGGAGCTGTTTTTT. This encodes CATSRSGVDTGELFF.

The rearrangement uses TRBV9 and TRBJ1-1, with D possibly TRBD1 on 5 matching bases. The V and J ends lost 6 bases and 6 bases respectively, with 15 bases between them. Germline CDR1 and CDR2: SGDLS and YYNGEE. The CDR3 consists of 13 residues. The CDR3, as DNA: TGTGCCAGCAACCCCCGGGGCCGGGCTGAAGCTTTCTTT. This translates into CASNPRGRAEAFF.

The chain couples TRBV10-3 to TRBJ1-3, with D tentatively TRBD1 (5 bases). Germline loops: CDR1 ENHRY, CDR2 SYGVKD. This CDR3 comprises 13 residues. V dropped 4 bases and J dropped 2 bases, with 6 bases sitting between them. Here the CDR3 reads CAISGGPGNTIYF. CDR3 coding DNA: TGTGCCATCAGTGGGGGACCTGGAAACACCATATATTTT.

V and J are TRBV5-1 and TRBJ2-1, with 9 bases identical to TRBD1. Germline values: CDR1 SGHRS, CDR2 YFSETQ. V gave up 3 bases and J gave up 8 bases; unmatched junction bases: 9. This CDR3 has 15 amino acids. In nucleotides, the CDR3 is TGCGCCAGCAGCTCGGGGAATACAGGGGGCGATGAGCAGTTCTTC. Its protein product is CASSSGNTGGDEQFF.

The chain employs TRBV5-5 and TRBJ1-2, with 7 bases that match TRBD1. J gave up 4 bases and V 5 bases, and 8 bases lay outside the gene matches. The CDR3 covers 14 residues. CDR1 is SGHKS and CDR2 is YYEKEE in the germline V gene (reference sequence). DNA of the CDR3: TGTGCCAGCAGTCCGACGACAGGGCGCTATGGCTACACCTTC. Translating gives CASSPTTGRYGYTF.

This chain connects TRBV7-9 to TRBJ1-2; D ambiguous. V was cut by 5 bases and J by 8 bases, with 12 bases left in between. The CDR3 contains 12 residues. CDR1 SEHNR and CDR2 FQNEAQ come from the germline V gene (reference sequence). CDR3 coding DNA: TGTGCCAGCAGCCCCCGGTCGCTAGGCTACACCTTC. Translation gives CASSPRSLGYTF. The full variable domain, in which reference TRBV7-9 and TRBJ1-2 provide the parts outside the CDR3, is DTGVSQNPRHKITKRGQNVTFRCDPISEHNRLYWYRQTLGQGPEFLTYFQNEAQLEKSRLLSDRFSAERPKGSFSTLEIQRTEQGDSAMYLCASSPRSLGYTFGSGTRLTVV.

This rearrangement joins TRBV2 to TRBJ2-2, with D possibly called TRBD1 or TRBD2 (6 bases each). This CDR3 comprises 15 residues. CDR1 and CDR2 (germline): SNHLY, FYNNEI. V gave up 0 bases and J gave up 7 bases, with 12 bases separating them. The CDR3 DNA is TGTGCCAGCAGTGAAGCTTGGGGGGCCGGCGGGGAGCTGTTTTTT. Amino acids: CASSEAWGAGGELFF.

This chain links TRBV7-2 with TRBJ2-3; 9 positions agree with TRBD2. CDR1 is SGHTA, CDR2 FQGNSA, per germline. V gave up 5 bases and J gave up 4 bases; unmatched junction bases: 13. CDR3 size: 17 residues. In nucleotides, the CDR3 is TGTGCCAGCAGCCCCCGGGGGCTAGCGGGAATCCCAGATACGCAGTATTTT. Its translation: CASSPRGLAGIPDTQYF.

About this clone: Other DNA sequences in the sample encode the same CDR3. This sequence joins TRBV28 and TRBJ2-2; the D gene is possibly TRBD1 (5 bases). Trimming left V 2 bases short and J 4 bases short, with 11 bases between. The CDR3 is made up of 15 amino acids. Per germline, CDR1 MDHEN and CDR2 SYDVKM. The CDR3 DNA reads as TGTGCCAGCAGTTTAGTAAGGGGCGGCACCGGGGAGCTGTTTTTT. Its protein is CASSLVRGGTGELFF.

The V gene is TRBV28, the J gene TRBJ2-3; D perhaps matches TRBD2 (5 bases). This CDR3 has 14 residues. The germline V gene has CDR1 MDHEN and CDR2 SYDVKM. V was clipped by 3 bases and J by 0 bases, with 7 bases between them. CDR3 loop: CASSLDSSTDTQYF. The CDR3 DNA sequence: TGTGCCAGCAGTTTGGACTCTAGCACAGATACGCAGTATTTT.

V gene TRBV7-3 combines with J gene TRBJ2-2, with D possibly TRBD1 on 6 matching bases. V was clipped by 4 bases and J by 1 base, with 13 bases between them. The CDR3 is made up of 16 amino acids. The germline CDR1 and CDR2 sequences are SGHTA and FQGTGA. This CDR3 reads CASSYLGTQNTGELFF. The CDR3, as DNA: TGTGCCAGCAGCTATCTTGGGACACAGAACACCGGGGAGCTGTTTTTT. The full variable domain, with the rest looked up from reference TRBV7-3 and TRBJ2-2, is GAGVSQTPSNKVTEKGKYVELRCDPISGHTALYWYRQSLGQGPEFLIYFQGTGAADDSGLPNDRFFAVRPEGSVSTLKIQRTERGDSAVYLCASSYLGTQNTGELFFGEGSRLTVL.

V and J are TRBV6-1 and TRBJ1-5; D unclear. CDR1 is MNHNS and CDR2 is SASEGT in the germline V gene. V lost 7 bases to trimming and J lost 7 bases, with 14 bases between them. This CDR3 has 13 amino acids. As DNA, the CDR3 is TGTGCCAGCATTGGGTTCCTGAGGCAGCCCCAGCATTTT. Translation gives CASIGFLRQPQHF.

This chain connects TRBV28 to TRBJ1-2; possibly TRBD1 for D (6 bases). Germline values: CDR1 MDHEN, CDR2 SYDVKM. CDR3 length equals 15 residues. V was shortened by 2 bases and J by 0 bases, with 10 bases between the two germline ends. The CDR3 nucleotides read TGTGCCAGCAGTTTACCGGGACAAGCTAACTATGGCTACACCTTC. It encodes CASSLPGQANYGYTF.

V usage is TRBV28 and J usage is TRBJ2-5; 9 bases fit TRBD1. V trimming: 5 bases; J trimming: 3 bases; junction bases outside the gene matches: 7. CDR3 size: 15 residues. Germline V gene lookup returns CDR1 MDHEN and CDR2 SYDVKM. This CDR3 reads CASSPWTGAEETQYF. Written as DNA, the CDR3 is TGTGCCAGCAGTCCGTGGACAGGGGCAGAAGAGACCCAGTACTTC.

This clone was observed a handful of times. The V gene is TRBV2, the J gene TRBJ1-5; D is uncertain. Germline V lookup: CDR1 SNHLY, CDR2 FYNNEI. Trimming shortened V by 7 bases and J by 7 bases, and 14 bases separated the two germline ends. CDR3 length equals 13 residues. CDR3 protein: CASNGREGQPQHF. The CDR3 region has the DNA TGTGCCAGCAACGGGAGGGAGGGACAGCCCCAGCATTTT. Based on the CDR3 plus reference TRBV2 and TRBJ1-5, the full variable domain is EPEVTQTPSHQVTQMGQEVILRCVPISNHLYFYWYRQILGQKVEFLVSFYNNEISEKSEIFDDQFSVERPDGSNFTLKIRSTKLEDSAMYFCASNGREGQPQHFGDGTRLSIL.

The genes are TRBV11-2 and TRBJ1-3; D unresolved. Deletions cut 5 bases from V and 0 bases from J, with 11 bases between. The germline CDR1 and CDR2 sequences are SGHAT and FQNNGV. The length of the CDR3 is 15 residues. CDR3 in amino acids: CASSPFSGSGNTIYF. CDR3 nucleotide sequence: TGTGCCAGCAGCCCCTTTAGTGGCTCTGGAAACACCATATATTTT.

The chain couples TRBV18 to TRBJ2-2; D ambiguous. With 3 bases removed from V and 2 bases from J, the gap between germline ends came to 13 bases. Germline V gives CDR1 KGHSH, CDR2 LQKENI. The CDR3 is 16 residues long. The CDR3 DNA sequence: TGTGCCAGCTCACCTTACCAGGAGCCAAACACCGGGGAGCTGTTTTTT. Translating gives CASSPYQEPNTGELFF.

Remarks on this clone: Other DNA sequences of this sample code for an identical CDR3. The chain couples TRBV6-5 to TRBJ1-2; 12 bases are a match to TRBD1. This CDR3 comprises 15 residues. CDR1 MNHEY and CDR2 SVGAGI come from the germline V gene. The V gene end was trimmed by 4 bases and the J gene end by 5 bases; junction bases not matched to a gene: 5. CDR3 sequence reads: CASSLGTGGGYGYTF. Written as DNA, the CDR3 is TGTGCCAGCAGTTTAGGGACAGGGGGCGGATATGGCTACACCTTC.

V is TRBV28 and J is TRBJ1-3, with D uncertain. The germline CDR1 and CDR2 sequences are MDHEN and SYDVKM. V was shortened by 5 bases and J by 7 bases, with 15 bases between the two germline ends. This CDR3 contains 14 residues. DNA of the CDR3: TGTGCCAGCAGTCCCCCGATGGGGAGGAACACCATATATTTT. It encodes CASSPPMGRNTIYF. Using reference TRBV28 and TRBJ1-3 for the parts outside the CDR3, the full variable domain is DVKVTQSSRYLVKRTGEKVFLECVQDMDHENMFWYRQDPGLGLRLIYFSYDVKMKEKGDIPEGYSVSREKKERFSLILESASTNQTSMYLCASSPPMGRNTIYFGEGSWLTVV.

The chain is built from TRBV9 and TRBJ2-1; TRBD1 matches at 10 bases. V gave up 4 bases and J gave up 8 bases; unmatched junction bases: 6. CDR1 is SGDLS and CDR2 is YYNGEE in the germline V gene. The CDR3 loop spans 14 amino acids. CDR3 DNA: TGTGCCAGCAGCAACCGGGACAGGGGCCATGAGCAGTTCTTC. It codes for CASSNRDRGHEQFF.